This entry lists 17 T cell receptor beta chains sequenced from one sample in a study of cytomegalovirus exposure and HLA in healthy donors (dated by TCRdb to about 2017). Libraries came from the immunoSEQ multiplex PCR assay. A mixture of 60 forward primers for TCR Vbeta segments and 13 reverse primers for TCR Jbeta segments was used in the multiplex PCR. TCRdb took over this immuneACCESS table, retaining in-frame rearrangements with V and J assigned. Such tables are incomplete; in checked studies, under half of the missing clones stem from an unresolved V gene, and the remainder is unexplained. The sample contains 150,000 to 200,000 clones, over 70% of them found a single time. Of the sample, around 14% is held by the ten largest clones. Sequenced: PBMCs. The source is a woman aged 40 to 50 in good health and CMV-seronegative.

The chain recombines TRBV5-6 with TRBJ2-1; D unclear. With 0 bases removed from V and 15 bases from J, the gap between germline ends came to 10 bases. From germline, CDR1 is SGHDT and CDR2 YYEEEE. CDR3 length: 11 amino acids. The CDR3 nucleotides are TGTGCCAGCAGCTTGGCAACAGCCTGGTTCTTC. Translating gives CASSLATAWFF.

The chain combines TRBV9 with TRBJ2-6; no clear D. CDR3 length: 14 amino acids. V lost 4 bases, J lost 0 bases, and 5 bases lay in between. The germline CDR1 and CDR2 sequences are SGDLS and YYNGEE. The CDR3 region is CASSLISGANVLTF. CDR3 DNA: TGTGCCAGCAGCCTTATCTCTGGGGCCAACGTCCTGACTTTC.

This sequence joins TRBV9 and TRBJ1-4; D is possibly TRBD1 (6 bases). CDR1 is SGDLS and CDR2 is YYNGEE in the germline V gene. The V and J ends lost 0 bases and 4 bases respectively, with 13 bases between them. The CDR3 is made up of 16 amino acids. The CDR3 DNA sequence: TGTGCCAGCAGCGTAGGGGAGGGGGGAAATAATGAAAAACTGTTTTTT. Residues: CASSVGEGGNNEKLFF.

The chain couples TRBV19 to TRBJ1-5; tentatively, D is TRBD1 (5 bases). Trimming pared 3 bases from V and 5 bases from J, leaving 17 bases between. Looked up from germline, CDR1 is LNHDA and CDR2 is SQIVND (reference sequence). The CDR3 runs 16 residues. Here the CDR3 reads CASSMEPGWGDQPQHF. For the CDR3, the DNA is TGTGCCAGTAGTATGGAGCCAGGTTGGGGGGATCAGCCCCAGCATTTT.

The chain has TRBV6-6 and TRBJ2-7; weak D call: TRBD1 (6 bases). The ends were cut back, 0 bases at V and 2 bases at J, with 8 bases in the middle. Germline CDR1 and CDR2: MNHNY and SVGAGI (reference sequence). CDR3 length: 14 residues. The CDR3 loop is CASSYSRQAYEQYF. DNA of the CDR3: TGTGCCAGCAGTTACTCAAGACAGGCCTACGAGCAGTACTTC.

This clone was observed once. The rearrangement joins TRBV27 to TRBJ2-1, with 8 positions matching TRBD1. Trimming at V came to 5 bases and at J to 3 bases, leaving 12 bases not matched to a gene. From germline, CDR1 is MNHEY and CDR2 SMNVEV (reference sequence). The CDR3 consists of 17 residues. CDR3 region: CASSPRPTGANYNEQFF. In DNA, the CDR3 is TGTGCCAGCAGTCCCCGCCCGACAGGGGCCAACTACAATGAGCAGTTCTTC.

The chain links TRBV7-9 to TRBJ2-7; D uncertain. V was pared by 6 bases and J by 7 bases, with 16 bases between. The CDR3 runs 13 residues. Germline V lookup: CDR1 SEHNR, CDR2 FQNEAQ (reference sequence). The CDR3 protein is CASRLLTTSEQYF. CDR3 nucleotide sequence: TGTGCCAGCAGACTCCTAACCACCTCAGAGCAGTACTTC.

This clone has just one count. The chain couples TRBV6-1 to TRBJ2-1; D is undetermined. Germline V gives CDR1 MNHNS, CDR2 SASEGT. V dropped 5 bases and J dropped 0 bases, with 11 bases sitting between them. The CDR3 has 15 residues. DNA for the CDR3: TGTGCCAGCAGTCGACTCCCCGACTCCTACAATGAGCAGTTCTTC. Translating it yields CASSRLPDSYNEQFF.

V gene TRBV4-3 combines with J gene TRBJ1-2; 8 nucleotides align to TRBD1. The CDR3 length is 15 residues. After removal of 0 bases from V and 4 bases from J, the junction contained 4 bases not matched to a gene. Germline CDR1 and CDR2: LGHNA and YSLEER. DNA for the CDR3: TGCGCCAGCAGCCAAGAAACAGGGGGAGGCTATGGCTACACCTTC. Translated, it gives CASSQETGGGYGYTF.

This clone was seen more than once but under ten times. This chain connects TRBV28 to TRBJ1-5; D is undetermined. CDR3 length equals 14 residues. CDR1 and CDR2 (germline): MDHEN, SYDVKM. Trimming cost V 7 bases and J 6 bases, with 16 bases left between them. The DNA of the CDR3 is TGTGCCAGCAAGTCTTACATGGGCCGTCAGCCCCAGCATTTT. Translating gives CASKSYMGRQPQHF. Supplemented by reference TRBV28 and TRBJ1-5, the full variable domain reads DVKVTQSSRYLVKRTGEKVFLECVQDMDHENMFWYRQDPGLGLRLIYFSYDVKMKEKGDIPEGYSVSREKKERFSLILESASTNQTSMYLCASKSYMGRQPQHFGDGTRLSIL.

This sequence joins TRBV28 and TRBJ1-3; D is uncertain. V was pared by 6 bases and J by 3 bases, with 6 bases between. The CDR3 contains 12 residues. Germline CDR1 is MDHEN and CDR2 is SYDVKM. The CDR3 protein is CASSSLGNTIYF. CDR3 DNA sequence: TGTGCCAGCAGCTCACTTGGAAACACCATATATTTT. Complete variable domain (other parts from reference TRBV28 and TRBJ1-3): DVKVTQSSRYLVKRTGEKVFLECVQDMDHENMFWYRQDPGLGLRLIYFSYDVKMKEKGDIPEGYSVSREKKERFSLILESASTNQTSMYLCASSSLGNTIYFGEGSWLTVV.

The table lists this clone with a few counts. The chain carries TRBV11-2 and TRBJ1-1; TRBD1 might be the D (5 bases). Trimming pared 7 bases from V and 4 bases from J, leaving 13 bases between. Germline CDR1 is SGHAT and CDR2 is FQNNGV. The length of the CDR3 is 13 residues. The CDR3 nucleotides read TGTGCCAGCACCTTGCCGGGGGGCACTGAAGCTTTCTTT. It yields the protein CASTLPGGTEAFF. The full variable domain, rest sourced from reference TRBV11-2 and TRBJ1-1, is EAGVAQSPRYKIIEKRQSVAFWCNPISGHATLYWYQQILGQGPKLLIQFQNNGVVDDSQLPKDRFSAERLKGVDSTLKIQPAKLEDSAVYLCASTLPGGTEAFFGQGTRLTVV.

The J gene is TRBJ2-5, the V gene TRBV7-9, with D unclear. Germline V gene sequence: CDR1 SEHNR, CDR2 FQNEAQ (reference sequence). Trimming took off 3 bases at V and 1 base at J, with 9 bases between the two ends. The CDR3 is 14 amino acids. The CDR3 DNA sequence: TGTGCCAGCAGCTTCCAAACACCCCAAGAGACCCAGTACTTC. This sequence encodes CASSFQTPQETQYF.

J is TRBJ2-3 and V is TRBV6-1, with D tentatively TRBD1 (6 bases). This CDR3 is built from 15 residues. Trimming took 1 base from V and 2 from J, leaving 10 bases between them. Germline CDR1 MNHNS, CDR2 SASEGT. Here the CDR3 reads CASSEDREHTDTQYF. The CDR3 DNA reads as TGTGCCAGCAGTGAAGACAGGGAACACACAGATACGCAGTATTTT.

The chain uses TRBV5-1 and TRBJ2-2; D gene uncertain. The CDR3 contains 13 residues. V gave up 4 bases and J gave up 5 bases, with 9 bases separating them. Per the germline V gene, CDR1 is SGHRS and CDR2 is YFSETQ. The CDR3: CASSVHQTGELFF. The DNA for the CDR3 is TGCGCCAGCAGCGTACACCAAACCGGGGAGCTGTTTTTT.

The CDR3 DNA reads TGTGCCAGCAGCCCCCGAGGCCCCCAAAACATTCAGTACTTC. It codes for CASSPRGPQNIQYF. V usage is TRBV27 and J usage is TRBJ2-4, with D unclear. The CDR3 loop spans 14 amino acids. Germline V gene lookup returns CDR1 MNHEY and CDR2 SMNVEV (reference sequence). V lost 6 bases and J 5 bases, leaving 14 bases between the germline ends.

V usage is TRBV6-5 and J usage is TRBJ2-7, with a possible D match to TRBD2 (6 bases). Trimming left V 4 bases short and J 12 bases short, with 16 bases between. This CDR3 comprises 12 residues. CDR1 and CDR2 (germline): MNHEY, SVGAGI. CDR3 sequence (DNA): TGTGCCAGCAGTTGGAAGGGCCGGGACTTGTACTTC. Protein: CASSWKGRDLYF.